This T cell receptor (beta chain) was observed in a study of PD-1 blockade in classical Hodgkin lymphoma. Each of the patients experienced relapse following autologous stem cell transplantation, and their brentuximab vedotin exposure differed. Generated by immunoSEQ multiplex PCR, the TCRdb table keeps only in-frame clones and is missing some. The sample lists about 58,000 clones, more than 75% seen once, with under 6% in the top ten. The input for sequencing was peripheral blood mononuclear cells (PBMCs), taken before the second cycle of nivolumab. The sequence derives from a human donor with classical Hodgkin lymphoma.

CDR3 bases: TGTGCCAGCAGCTTAGGATACACAGATACGCAGTATTTT. As protein: CASSLGYTDTQYF. The chain couples TRBV7-6 to TRBJ2-3; the D is unclear. The CDR3 runs to 13 residues. Trimming stripped 1 base from V and 2 bases from J, with 4 bases between. Germline loops: CDR1 SGHVS, CDR2 FNYEAQ. Combining the CDR3 with reference TRBV7-6 and TRBJ2-3 gives the whole variable domain GAGVSQSPRYKVTKRGQDVALRCDPISGHVSLYWYRQALGQGPEFLTYFNYEAQQDKSGLPNDRFSAERPEGSISTLTIQRTEQRDSAMYRCASSLGYTDTQYFGPGTRLTVL.